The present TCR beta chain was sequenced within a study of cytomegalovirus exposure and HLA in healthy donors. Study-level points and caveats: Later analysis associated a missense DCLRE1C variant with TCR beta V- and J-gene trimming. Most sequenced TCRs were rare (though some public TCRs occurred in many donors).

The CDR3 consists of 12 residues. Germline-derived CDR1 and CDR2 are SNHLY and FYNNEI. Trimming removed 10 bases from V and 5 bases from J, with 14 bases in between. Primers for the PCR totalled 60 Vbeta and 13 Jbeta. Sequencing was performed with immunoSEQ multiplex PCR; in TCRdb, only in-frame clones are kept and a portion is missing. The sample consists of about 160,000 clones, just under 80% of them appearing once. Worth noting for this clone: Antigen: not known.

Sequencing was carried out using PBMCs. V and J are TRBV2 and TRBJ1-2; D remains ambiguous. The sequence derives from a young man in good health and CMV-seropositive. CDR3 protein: CATRNGLYGYTF. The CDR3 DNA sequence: TGTGCCACCCGGAACGGACTTTATGGCTACACCTTC.